The source of this T cell receptor beta chain is a study of CDR3 diversity in severe acne. As regards this clonotype: This may be a read error, as it is one base from a much larger clone.

The CDR3 sequence is 14 residues long. V lost 3 bases to trimming and J lost 7 bases, with 10 bases between them. One entry per CDR3 protein results from TCRdb running MiXCR on the PCR reads. This sample has 79,000 or so distinct CDR3 sequences, with under 55% found just once. The source material was blood. V usage is TRBV12-3 or TRBV12-4 and J usage is TRBJ1-6, with D perhaps TRBD1 (5 bases). The TCR originated in a male donor with severe acne vulgaris. The CDR3 bases are TGTGCCAGCAGTTTGACAGAGGGCAATTCACCCCTCCACTTT. The encoded protein is CASSLTEGNSPLHF.